This T cell receptor beta chain was sequenced in a study of blood T cell repertoires in COVID-19. Germline V gene data show CDR1 as SEHNR and CDR2 as FQNEAQ (reference sequence). There are 15 residues in the CDR3. V shed 4 bases and J shed 4 bases, with 16 bases lying between them. The assay was immunoSEQ multiplex PCR, and TCRdb's table has in-frame clones only and misses some. Of a few hundred thousand clones in the sample, roughly 87% were seen once. The chain carries TRBV7-9 and TRBJ1-2, with TRBD1 as a possible D gene (5 bases). The origin of this receptor is a woman under 40 who had recovered from COVID-19. The sample comprised PBMCs or T cells enriched from blood (not recorded which). CDR3 region: CASSWDYGPPYGYTF. CDR3 nucleotide sequence: TGTGCCAGCAGCTGGGACTACGGTCCCCCCTATGGCTACACCTTC.